There are a few counts of the clone carrying this TCR beta chain. This sample stems from a study of T-cell memory formation after mild COVID-19. Trimming left V 0 bases short and J 4 bases short, with 20 bases between. CDR1 is LGHNA, CDR2 YSLEER, per germline. The CDR3 covers 18 residues. TCRdb independently ran MiXCR on the 5' RACE reads; one entry per CDR3 protein. The data hold fewer than 350,000 distinct CDR3 sequences, with more than 15% observed a single time. This clonotype was obtained from a man between 18 and 29 years old who had mild COVID-19 (a few samples of this study predate the infection). Cell type and time point are not known. Sample: PBMCs or a T cell subset sorted from them (not recorded which). The chain has TRBV4-3 and TRBJ2-3; D not certain. CDR3 sequence: CASSQDHRVRLIADTQYF. In nucleotides, the CDR3 is TGCGCCAGCAGCCAAGATCACCGGGTTCGCCTTATTGCAGATACGCAGTATTTT.